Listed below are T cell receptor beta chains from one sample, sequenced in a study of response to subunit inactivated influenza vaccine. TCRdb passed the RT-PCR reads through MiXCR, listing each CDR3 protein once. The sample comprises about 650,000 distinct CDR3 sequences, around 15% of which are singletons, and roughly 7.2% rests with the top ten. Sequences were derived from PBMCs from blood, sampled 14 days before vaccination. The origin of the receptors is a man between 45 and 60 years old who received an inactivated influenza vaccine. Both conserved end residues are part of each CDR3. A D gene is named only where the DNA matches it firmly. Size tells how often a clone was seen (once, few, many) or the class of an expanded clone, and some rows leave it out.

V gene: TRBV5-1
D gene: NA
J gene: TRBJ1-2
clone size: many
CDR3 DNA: TGCGCCAGCAGCTTCTTTGACAGGACGGGCTACACCTTC
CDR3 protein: CASSFFDRTGYTF

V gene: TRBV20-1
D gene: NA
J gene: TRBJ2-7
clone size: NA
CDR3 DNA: TGCAGTGCCATAGGTTTCGGGACCTACGAGCAGTACTTC
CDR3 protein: CSAIGFGTYEQYF

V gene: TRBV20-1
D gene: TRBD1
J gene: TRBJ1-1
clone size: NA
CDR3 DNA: TGCAGTGCTAGAGGGACAGGGCGGGGGTTCTTCACTGAAGCTTTCTTT
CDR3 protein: CSARGTGRGFFTEAFF

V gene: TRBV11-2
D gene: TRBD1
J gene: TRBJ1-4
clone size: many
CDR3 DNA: TGTGCCAGCAGCTTGGGAATCGGGACAGGGGTTGAAAAACTGTTTTTT
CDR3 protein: CASSLGIGTGVEKLFF

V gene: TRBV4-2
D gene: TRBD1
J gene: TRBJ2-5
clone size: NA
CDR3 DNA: TGTGCCAGCAGCCAAGATCCGGCAGGGGGCGTTTTAGAGACCCAGTACTTC
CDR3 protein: CASSQDPAGGVLETQYF

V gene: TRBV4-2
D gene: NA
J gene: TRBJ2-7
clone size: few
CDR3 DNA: TGTGCCAGCAGCCAAGATCTTTGGGGTTTAAGCGAGCAGTACTTC
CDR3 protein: CASSQDLWGLSEQYF

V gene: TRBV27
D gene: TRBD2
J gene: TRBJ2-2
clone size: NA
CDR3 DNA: TGTGCCAGCTCCTCGGTCGGGGGGGGGGGACCCGGGGAGCTGTTTTTT
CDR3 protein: CASSSVGGGGPGELFF

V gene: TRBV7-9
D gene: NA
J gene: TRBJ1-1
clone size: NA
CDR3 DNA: TGTGCCAGCAGCTTAAGTCGTCAGATCACTGAAGCTTTCTTT
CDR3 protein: CASSLSRQITEAFF

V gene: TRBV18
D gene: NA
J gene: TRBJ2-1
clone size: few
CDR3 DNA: TGTGCCAGCTCACCCCCCGTCTACAATGAGCAGTTCTTC
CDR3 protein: CASSPPVYNEQFF

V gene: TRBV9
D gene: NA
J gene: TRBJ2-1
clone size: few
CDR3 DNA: TGTGCCAGCAGCAGGGCGCTTGAGAATGAGCAGTTCTTC
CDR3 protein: CASSRALENEQFF

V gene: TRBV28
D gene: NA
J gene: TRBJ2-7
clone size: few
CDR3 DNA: TGTGCCAGCAGTTTGCCCCCCGGCTATATTCGCGAGCAGTACTTC
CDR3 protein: CASSLPPGYIREQYF

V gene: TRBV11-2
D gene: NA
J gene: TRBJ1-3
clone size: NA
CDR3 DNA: TGTGCCAGCAGCTTAGAGGGATTCTCTGGAAACACCATATATTTT
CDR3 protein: CASSLEGFSGNTIYF

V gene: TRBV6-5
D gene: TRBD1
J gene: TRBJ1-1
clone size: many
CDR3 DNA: TGTGCCAGCAGTCTACAGGGGACGGGGGGAGGCACTGAAGCTTTCTTT
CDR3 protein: CASSLQGTGGGTEAFF

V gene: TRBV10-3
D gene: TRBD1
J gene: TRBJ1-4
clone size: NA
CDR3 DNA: TGTGCCATCAGCCCGGGACAGGGGGCAGCTAATGAAAAACTGTTTTTT
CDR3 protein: CAISPGQGAANEKLFF

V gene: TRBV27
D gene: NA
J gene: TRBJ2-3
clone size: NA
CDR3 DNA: TGTGCCAGCAGTAGGAGACAACGGGGAGATACGCAGTATTTT
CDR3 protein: CASSRRQRGDTQYF

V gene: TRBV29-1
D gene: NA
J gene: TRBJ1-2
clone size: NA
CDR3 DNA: TGCAGCGTTGAAGAGAACAGCTATGGCTACACCTTC
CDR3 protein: CSVEENSYGYTF